Listed below are T cell receptor beta chains from one sample, sequenced in a study of shared clonotypes between healthy human individuals. Profiled with immunoSEQ multiplex PCR; TCRdb holds only in-frame clones, not every one. Of 950,000 to 1,100,000 clones in the sample, roughly 75% were seen once. The specimen sequenced was memory CD4+ T cells sorted from blood. These receptors were obtained from a man younger than 35 in good health. Each CDR3 is given with its conserved first and last residue. D genes are given only for firm matches. Clone size, where shown, is once, few, many, or a class for clones that have expanded.

v_gene,d_gene,abundance,j_gene,CDR3nt,CDR3aa
TRBV5-1,.,.,TRBJ2-7,TGCGCCAGCAGCTTTGACGGCATGACCTACGAGCAGTACTTC,CASSFDGMTYEQYF
TRBV14,.,once,TRBJ1-3,TGTGCCAGCAGCCCAAGGGCATTTTCCGGAAACACCATATATTTT,CASSPRAFSGNTIYF
TRBV18,.,.,TRBJ2-1,TGTGCCAGCTCACCTCCGGGAGCAACACTTTCCTACAATGAGCAGTTCTTC,CASSPPGATLSYNEQFF
TRBV5-1,TRBD1,few,TRBJ2-7,TGCGCCAGCAGCTTGGAAGCTGTTAGAGTGGGGACAGGTTCCGGGTACGAGCAGTACTTC,CASSLEAVRVGTGSGYEQYF
TRBV28,TRBD1,.,TRBJ1-4,TGTGCCAGCAGTTCCCCCAACAGGGGTGCTAATGAAAAACTGTTTTTT,CASSSPNRGANEKLFF
TRBV2,.,.,TRBJ2-7,TGTGCCGGTGGGGTCCAGGGTAGCGGCGAGCAGTACTTC,CAGGVQGSGEQYF
TRBV30,TRBD1,.,TRBJ2-7,TGTGCCTGGAGCATCGGGACAGGGGGGTTCTACGAGCAGTACTTC,CAWSIGTGGFYEQYF
TRBV30,.,.,TRBJ2-3,TGTGCCTGGACTCTTTCGGGGGTCGGGCCCACAGATACGCAGTATTTT,CAWTLSGVGPTDTQYF
TRBV5-4,TRBD2,.,TRBJ2-7,TGTGCCAGCAGCTTGGCTCGGGGGGGTAGCTCCTACGAGCAGTACTTC,CASSLARGGSSYEQYF
TRBV19,.,.,TRBJ1-5,TGTGCCAGTAGCCACGGGGGTGATATCAATCAGCCCCAGCATTTT,CASSHGGDINQPQHF
TRBV10-3,.,.,TRBJ1-4,TGTGCCATCAGTGAGCCGGGGTTCAATGAAAAACTGTTTTTT,CAISEPGFNEKLFF
TRBV4-1,.,once,TRBJ2-3,TGCGCCAGCAGCCAAGGGGTGTGGGGGAGCGGCGATACGCAGTATTTT,CASSQGVWGSGDTQYF
TRBV28,.,.,TRBJ2-5,TGTGCCACAACCCCAACCCCGGACAGGGAGGGAAAGACCCAGTACTTC,CATTPTPDREGKTQYF
TRBV7-9,TRBD1,.,TRBJ1-1,TGTGCCAGCAGCCCACAGGGGGCGAGCACTGAAGCTTTCTTT,CASSPQGASTEAFF
TRBV6-6,.,.,TRBJ2-3,TGTGCCAGCAGCGAGGGGCCCCAGGAAGCAGATACGCAGTATTTT,CASSEGPQEADTQYF